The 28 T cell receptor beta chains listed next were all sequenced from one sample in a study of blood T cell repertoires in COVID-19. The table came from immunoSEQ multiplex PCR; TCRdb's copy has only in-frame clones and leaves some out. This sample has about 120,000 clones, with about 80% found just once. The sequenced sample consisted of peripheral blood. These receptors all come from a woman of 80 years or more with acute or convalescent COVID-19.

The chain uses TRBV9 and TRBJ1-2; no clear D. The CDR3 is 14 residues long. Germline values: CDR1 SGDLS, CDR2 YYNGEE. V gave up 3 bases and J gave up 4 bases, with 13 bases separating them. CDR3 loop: CASSGGWPGYGYTF. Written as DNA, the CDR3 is TGTGCCAGCAGCGGAGGGTGGCCCGGCTATGGCTACACCTTC.

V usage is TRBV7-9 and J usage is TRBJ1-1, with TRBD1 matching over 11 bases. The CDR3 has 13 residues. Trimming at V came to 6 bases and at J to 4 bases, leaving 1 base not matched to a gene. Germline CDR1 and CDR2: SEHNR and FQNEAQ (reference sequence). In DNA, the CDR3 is TGTGCCAGCAGTGGGACAGGGGGCACTGAAGCTTTCTTT. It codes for CASSGTGGTEAFF.

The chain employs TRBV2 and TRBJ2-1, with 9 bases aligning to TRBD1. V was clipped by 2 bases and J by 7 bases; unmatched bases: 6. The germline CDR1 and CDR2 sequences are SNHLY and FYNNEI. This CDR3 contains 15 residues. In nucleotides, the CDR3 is TGTGCCAGCAGTGAACCCATGACAGGGGGTAATGAGCAGTTCTTC. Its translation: CASSEPMTGGNEQFF. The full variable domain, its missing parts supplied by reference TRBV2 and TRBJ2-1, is EPEVTQTPSHQVTQMGQEVILRCVPISNHLYFYWYRQILGQKVEFLVSFYNNEISEKSEIFDDQFSVERPDGSNFTLKIRSTKLEDSAMYFCASSEPMTGGNEQFFGPGTRLTVL.

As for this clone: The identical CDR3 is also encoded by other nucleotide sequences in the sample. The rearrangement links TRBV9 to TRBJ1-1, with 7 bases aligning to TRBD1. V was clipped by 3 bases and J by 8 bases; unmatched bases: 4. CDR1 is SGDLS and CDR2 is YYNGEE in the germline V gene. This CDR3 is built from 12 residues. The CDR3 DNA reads TGTGCCAGCAGCGCCCGACAGGGAGAAGCTTTCTTT. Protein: CASSARQGEAFF. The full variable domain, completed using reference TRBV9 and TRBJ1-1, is DSGVTQTPKHLITATGQRVTLRCSPRSGDLSVYWYQQSLDQGLQFLIQYYNGEERAKGNILERFSAQQFPDLHSELNLSSLELGDSALYFCASSARQGEAFFGQGTRLTVV.

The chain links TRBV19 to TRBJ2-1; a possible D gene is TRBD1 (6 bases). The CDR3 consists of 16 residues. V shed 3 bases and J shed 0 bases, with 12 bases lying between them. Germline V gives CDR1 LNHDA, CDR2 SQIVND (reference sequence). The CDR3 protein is CASSIDRRSSYNEQFF. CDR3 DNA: TGTGCCAGTAGTATCGACAGGCGGAGCTCCTACAATGAGCAGTTCTTC.

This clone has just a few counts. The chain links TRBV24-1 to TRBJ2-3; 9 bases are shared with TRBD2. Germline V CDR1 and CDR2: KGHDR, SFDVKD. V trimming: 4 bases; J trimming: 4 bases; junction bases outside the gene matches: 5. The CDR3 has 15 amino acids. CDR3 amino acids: CATSESGRWADTQYF. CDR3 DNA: TGTGCCACCAGTGAAAGCGGGAGGTGGGCAGATACGCAGTATTTT.

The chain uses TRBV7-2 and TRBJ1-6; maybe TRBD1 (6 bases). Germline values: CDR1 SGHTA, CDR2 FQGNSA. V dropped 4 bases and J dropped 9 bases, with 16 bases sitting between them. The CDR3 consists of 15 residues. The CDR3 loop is CASSYVQGLGSPLHF. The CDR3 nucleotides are TGTGCCAGCAGCTACGTTCAGGGGTTAGGTTCACCCCTCCACTTT.

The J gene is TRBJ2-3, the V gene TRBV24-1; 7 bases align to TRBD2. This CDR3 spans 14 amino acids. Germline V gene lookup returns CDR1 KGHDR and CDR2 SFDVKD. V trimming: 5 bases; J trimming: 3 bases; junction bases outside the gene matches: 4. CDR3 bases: TGTGCCACCAGTGGGGGCGGGGGAACAGATACGCAGTATTTT. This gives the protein CATSGGGGTDTQYF.

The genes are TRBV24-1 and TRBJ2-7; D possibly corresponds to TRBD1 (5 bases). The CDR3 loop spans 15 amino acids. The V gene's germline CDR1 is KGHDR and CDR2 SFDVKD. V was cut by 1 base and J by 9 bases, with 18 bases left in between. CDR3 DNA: TGTGCCACCAGTGATTTCCGTCTGATCGACAGAGCGCAGTACTTC. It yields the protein CATSDFRLIDRAQYF.

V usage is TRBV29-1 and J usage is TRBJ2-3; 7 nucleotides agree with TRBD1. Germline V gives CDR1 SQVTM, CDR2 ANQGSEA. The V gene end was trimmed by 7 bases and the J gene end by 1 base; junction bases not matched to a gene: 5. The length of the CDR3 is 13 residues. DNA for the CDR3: TGCAGCGGATCCACAGGGGGCACAGATACGCAGTATTTT. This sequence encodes CSGSTGGTDTQYF.

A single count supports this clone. This chain's CDR3 is CASSPGTGGYTEAFF. The CDR3 nucleotides are TGTGCCAGCTCACCAGGGACAGGGGGCTACACTGAAGCTTTCTTT. The rearrangement links TRBV18 to TRBJ1-1; 12 nucleotides line up with TRBD1. The CDR3 loop spans 15 amino acids. Germline CDR1 reads KGHSH; CDR2 reads LQKENI. V was clipped by 2 bases and J by 3 bases; unmatched bases: 1. Supplemented by reference TRBV18 and TRBJ1-1, the full variable domain reads NAGVMQNPRHLVRRRGQEARLRCSPMKGHSHVYWYRQLPEEGLKFMVYLQKENIIDESGMPKERFSAEFPKEGPSILRIQQVVRGDSAAYFCASSPGTGGYTEAFFGQGTRLTVV.

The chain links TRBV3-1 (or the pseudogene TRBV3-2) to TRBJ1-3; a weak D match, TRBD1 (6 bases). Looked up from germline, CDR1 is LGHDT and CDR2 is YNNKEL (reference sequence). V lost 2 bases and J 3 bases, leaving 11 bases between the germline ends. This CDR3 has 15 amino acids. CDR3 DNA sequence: TGTGCCAGCAGCCAACAGGGGATGGGTGGAAACACCATATATTTT. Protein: CASSQQGMGGNTIYF.

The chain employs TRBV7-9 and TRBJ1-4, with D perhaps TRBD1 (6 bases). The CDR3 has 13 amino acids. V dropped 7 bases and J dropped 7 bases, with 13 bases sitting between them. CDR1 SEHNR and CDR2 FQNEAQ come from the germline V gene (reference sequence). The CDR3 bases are TGTGCCAGCACGTCGACAGGAGGTGAAAAACTGTTTTTT. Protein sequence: CASTSTGGEKLFF.

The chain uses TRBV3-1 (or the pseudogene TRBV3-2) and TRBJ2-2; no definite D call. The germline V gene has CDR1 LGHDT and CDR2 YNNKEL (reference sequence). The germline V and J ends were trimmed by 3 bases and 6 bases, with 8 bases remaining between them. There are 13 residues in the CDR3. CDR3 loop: CASSQRVSGELFF. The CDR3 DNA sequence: TGTGCCAGCAGCCAGCGCGTGTCCGGGGAGCTGTTTTTT.

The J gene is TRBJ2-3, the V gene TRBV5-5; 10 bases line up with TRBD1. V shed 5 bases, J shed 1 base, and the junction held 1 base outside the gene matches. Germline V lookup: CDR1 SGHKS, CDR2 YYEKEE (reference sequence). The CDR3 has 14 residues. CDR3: CASRGTGGTDTQYF. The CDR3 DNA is TGTGCCAGCAGGGGGACAGGGGGCACAGATACGCAGTATTTT.

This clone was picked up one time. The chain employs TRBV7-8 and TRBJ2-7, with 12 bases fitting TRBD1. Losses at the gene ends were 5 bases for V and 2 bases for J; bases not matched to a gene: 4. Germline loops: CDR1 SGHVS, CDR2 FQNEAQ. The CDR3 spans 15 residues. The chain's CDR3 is CASSARDRGPYEQYF. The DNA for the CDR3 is TGTGCCAGCAGCGCCCGGGACAGGGGGCCCTACGAGCAGTACTTC.

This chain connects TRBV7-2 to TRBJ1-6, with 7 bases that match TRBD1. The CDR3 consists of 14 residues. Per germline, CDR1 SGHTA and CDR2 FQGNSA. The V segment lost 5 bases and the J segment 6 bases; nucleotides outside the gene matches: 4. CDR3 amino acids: CASSEQGSNSPLHF. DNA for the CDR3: TGTGCCAGCAGCGAACAGGGGTCTAATTCACCCCTCCACTTT.

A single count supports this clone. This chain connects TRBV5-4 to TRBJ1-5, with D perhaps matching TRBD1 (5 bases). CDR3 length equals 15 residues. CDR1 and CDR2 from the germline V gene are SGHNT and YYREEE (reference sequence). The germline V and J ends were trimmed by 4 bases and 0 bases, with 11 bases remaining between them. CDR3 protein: CASSPRQISNQPQHF. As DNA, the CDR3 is TGTGCCAGCAGCCCCAGACAGATTAGCAATCAGCCCCAGCATTTT.

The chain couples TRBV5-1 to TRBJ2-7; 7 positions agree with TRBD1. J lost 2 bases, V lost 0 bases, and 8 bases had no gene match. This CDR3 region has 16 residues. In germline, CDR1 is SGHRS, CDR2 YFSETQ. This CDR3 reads CASSLGTGRIPYEQYF. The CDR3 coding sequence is TGCGCCAGCAGCTTGGGGACAGGCCGTATTCCCTACGAGCAGTACTTC.

The CDR3 sequence is CASSLGQGANNEQFF. The CDR3 nucleotides read TGTGCCAGCAGCTTGGGGCAGGGGGCGAACAATGAGCAGTTCTTC. The gene calls are TRBV5-4 and TRBJ2-1; 8 bases line up with TRBD1. With 0 bases clipped from V and 5 bases from J, the junction kept 4 bases outside the gene matches. The CDR3 contains 15 residues. Per the germline V gene, CDR1 is SGHNT and CDR2 is YYREEE (reference sequence).

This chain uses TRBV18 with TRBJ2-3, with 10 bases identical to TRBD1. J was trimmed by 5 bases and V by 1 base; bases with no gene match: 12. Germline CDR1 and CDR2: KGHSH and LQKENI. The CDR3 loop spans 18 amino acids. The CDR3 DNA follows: TGTGCCAGCTCACCACTTCCCGGGACAGGGGCCGCAATAGATACGCAGTATTTT. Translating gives CASSPLPGTGAAIDTQYF.

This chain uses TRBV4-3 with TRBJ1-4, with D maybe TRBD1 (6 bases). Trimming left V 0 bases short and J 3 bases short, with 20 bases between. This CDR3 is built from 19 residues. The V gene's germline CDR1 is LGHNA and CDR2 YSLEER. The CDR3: CASSQDNIRGFQANEKLFF. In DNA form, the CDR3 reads TGCGCCAGCAGCCAAGATAATATCAGGGGTTTTCAAGCTAATGAAAAACTGTTTTTT.

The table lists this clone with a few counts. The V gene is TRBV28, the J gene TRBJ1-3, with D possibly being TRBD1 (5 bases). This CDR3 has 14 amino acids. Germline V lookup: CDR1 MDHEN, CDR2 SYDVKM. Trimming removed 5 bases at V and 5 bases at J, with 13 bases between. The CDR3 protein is CASSPAAGRNTIYF. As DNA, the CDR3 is TGTGCCAGCAGTCCTGCTGCAGGGAGAAACACCATATATTTT.

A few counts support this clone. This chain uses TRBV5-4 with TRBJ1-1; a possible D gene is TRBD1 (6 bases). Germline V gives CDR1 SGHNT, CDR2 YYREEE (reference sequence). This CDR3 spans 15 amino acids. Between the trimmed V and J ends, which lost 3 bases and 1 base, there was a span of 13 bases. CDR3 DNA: TGTGCCAGCAGCTCATCTAAGACAGGGAACACTGAAGCTTTCTTT. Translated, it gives CASSSSKTGNTEAFF.

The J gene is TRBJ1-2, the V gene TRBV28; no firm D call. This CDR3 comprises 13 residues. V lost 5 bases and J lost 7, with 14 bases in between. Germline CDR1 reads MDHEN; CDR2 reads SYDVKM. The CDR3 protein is CASSPEHFSGYTF. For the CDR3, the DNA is TGTGCCAGCAGTCCTGAACATTTTTCTGGCTACACCTTC.

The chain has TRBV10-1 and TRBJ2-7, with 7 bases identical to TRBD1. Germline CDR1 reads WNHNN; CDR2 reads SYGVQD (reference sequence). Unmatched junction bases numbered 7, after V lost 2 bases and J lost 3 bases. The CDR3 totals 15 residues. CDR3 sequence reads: CASSEGGQSRYEQYF. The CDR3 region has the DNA TGCGCCAGCAGTGAGGGGGGACAGTCACGCTACGAGCAGTACTTC.

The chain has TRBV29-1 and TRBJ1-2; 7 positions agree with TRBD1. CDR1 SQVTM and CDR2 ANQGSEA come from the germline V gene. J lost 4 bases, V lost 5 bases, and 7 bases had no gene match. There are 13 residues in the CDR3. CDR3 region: CSVRQGVSYGYTF. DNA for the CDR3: TGCAGCGTTCGGCAGGGGGTTAGCTATGGCTACACCTTC.

The CDR3 DNA sequence: TGTGCCAGCAGCCCAGGACAGGGTTCCTACAATGAGCAGTTCTTC. Amino acid sequence: CASSPGQGSYNEQFF. The chain carries TRBV7-3 and TRBJ2-1, with 8 nucleotides matching TRBD1. Unmatched junction bases numbered 4, after V lost 5 bases and J lost 1 base. The CDR3 covers 15 residues. Germline loops: CDR1 SGHTA, CDR2 FQGTGA.